Following are 31 T cell receptor beta chains from one sample sequenced in a study of blood T cell repertoires in COVID-19 (dated by TCRdb to the early 2020s). Libraries were made using the immunoSEQ multiplex PCR assay. The immuneACCESS repertoire file appears here via TCRdb, limited to in-frame rearrangements. These files lack a portion of the clones; in checked studies, under half of the deficit traces to unresolved V genes, and the cause of the others is not known. Counted in this sample were tens of thousands of clones; 81% of them appeared once. The ten largest make up 4% to 6% of the sample. Source material: peripheral blood. The receptor source for this set is a man at least 80 years old with COVID-19, enrolled during active disease.

The rearrangement uses TRBV6-5 and TRBJ1-4, with 9 bases aligning to TRBD1. Germline values: CDR1 MNHEY, CDR2 SVGAGI. The V and J ends lost 7 bases and 6 bases, in that order; junction bases with no gene match: 9. The CDR3 runs 15 residues. The CDR3 loop is CASKLSGQGYEKLFF. CDR3 coding DNA: TGTGCCAGCAAGCTTTCGGGACAGGGATATGAAAAACTGTTTTTT.

The CDR3 sequence: CATSDLSGSRGNEQFF. Written as DNA, the CDR3 is TGTGCCACCAGTGATTTGAGCGGGAGCCGGGGCAATGAGCAGTTCTTC. J is TRBJ2-1 and V is TRBV24-1; 8 positions agree with TRBD2. Germline-derived CDR1 and CDR2 are KGHDR and SFDVKD. Trimming removed 0 bases from V and 6 bases from J; junction bases left unmatched: 6. The CDR3 consists of 16 residues.

The J gene is TRBJ2-2, the V gene TRBV25-1, with 7 bases aligning to TRBD1. Germline CDR1 MGHDK, CDR2 SYGVNS. This CDR3 comprises 14 residues. V gave up 8 bases and J gave up 2 bases; unmatched junction bases: 5. Written as DNA, the CDR3 is TGTGCCAGCTCAGGGGACAGAAACACCGGGGAGCTGTTTTTT. It is translated as CASSGDRNTGELFF.

The chain couples TRBV11-3 to TRBJ2-3; 7 bases are a match to TRBD2. The CDR3 runs to 14 residues. After removal of 5 bases from V and 2 bases from J, the junction contained 4 bases not matched to a gene. CDR1 and CDR2 from the germline V gene are SGHNT and YENEEA. Here the CDR3 DNA reads TGTGCCAGCAGCCCCGGGGGGACCACAGATACGCAGTATTTT. It encodes CASSPGGTTDTQYF.

The genes are TRBV7-8 and TRBJ2-7; maybe TRBD1 (5 bases). CDR3 length: 16 residues. The V and J ends lost 0 bases and 1 base respectively, with 13 bases between them. From germline, CDR1 is SGHVS and CDR2 FQNEAQ. The CDR3 here is CASSLAWGGRSYEQYF. In DNA, the CDR3 is TGTGCCAGCAGCTTAGCGTGGGGCGGAAGGTCCTACGAGCAGTACTTC. Together with reference TRBV7-8 and TRBJ2-7, the CDR3 gives the full variable domain: GAGVSQSPRYKVAKRGQDVALRCDPISGHVSLFWYQQALGQGPEFLTYFQNEAQLDKSGLPSDRFFAERPEGSVSTLKIQRTQQEDSAVYLCASSLAWGGRSYEQYFGPGTRLTVT.

The chain combines TRBV18 with TRBJ1-4; D call uncertain. Per germline, CDR1 KGHSH and CDR2 LQKENI. The CDR3 length is 14 residues. V was shortened by 2 bases and J by 4 bases, with 8 bases between the two germline ends. DNA of the CDR3: TGTGCCAGCTCACCAGAACAGATTAATGAAAAACTGTTTTTT. It codes for CASSPEQINEKLFF.

The chain carries TRBV6-5 and TRBJ2-7; maybe TRBD2 (7 bases). The CDR3 contains 14 residues. V was clipped by 7 bases and J by 4 bases, with 17 bases between them. Germline-derived CDR1 and CDR2 are MNHEY and SVGAGI. The CDR3 loop reads CASTIRGEGYEQYF. In DNA, the CDR3 is TGTGCCAGCACCATAAGGGGGGAGGGGTACGAGCAGTACTTC.

The chain couples TRBV19 to TRBJ2-3, with D possibly matching TRBD1 (6 bases). Per the germline V gene, CDR1 is LNHDA and CDR2 is SQIVND (reference sequence). V lost 5 bases, J lost 2 bases, and 14 bases lay in between. The CDR3 extends over 15 amino acids. For the CDR3, the DNA is TGTGCCAGTAGTCACAGGGTCGATCCCACAGATACGCAGTATTTT. This sequence encodes CASSHRVDPTDTQYF.

The V gene is TRBV10-3, the J gene TRBJ2-7, with D maybe TRBD1 (5 bases). This CDR3 contains 12 residues. With 3 bases removed from V and 3 bases from J, the gap between germline ends came to 6 bases. Germline assignment: CDR1 ENHRY and CDR2 SYGVKD. CDR3 nucleotides: TGTGCCATCAGTGATCAGGGCTACGAGCAGTACTTC. Translating gives CAISDQGYEQYF.

The gene calls are TRBV5-1 and TRBJ1-4, with 11 bases matching TRBD1. The V gene end was trimmed by 7 bases and the J gene end by 7 bases; junction bases not matched to a gene: 6. This CDR3 has 14 amino acids. CDR1 is SGHRS and CDR2 is YFSETQ in the germline V gene. The CDR3 region is CASGTGGQGEKLFF. The CDR3 nucleotides are TGCGCCAGCGGGACAGGGGGGCAGGGTGAAAAACTGTTTTTT.

The CDR3 DNA sequence: TGCGCCAGCAGCCCCCTCACTAGCGGCGAGACCCAGTACTTC. Its protein is CASSPLTSGETQYF. This sequence joins TRBV5-1 and TRBJ2-5; 8 bases map to TRBD2. The CDR3 is made up of 14 amino acids. Losses at the gene ends were 4 bases for V and 5 bases for J; bases not matched to a gene: 7. CDR1 is SGHRS, CDR2 YFSETQ, per germline.

This clone was detected only once. The chain has TRBV3-1 (or the pseudogene TRBV3-2) and TRBJ1-5; TRBD1 matches 9 bases. Germline V gene sequence: CDR1 LGHDT, CDR2 YNNKEL (reference sequence). CDR3 length: 14 amino acids. V was pared by 4 bases and J by 4 bases, with 2 bases of the junction left unmatched. CDR3 bases: TGTGCCAGCAGCCGGACAGGGGAGAATCAGCCCCAGCATTTT. Amino acids: CASSRTGENQPQHF.

This clone was detected only a few times. The chain joins TRBV7-9 to TRBJ1-2; 9 bases align to TRBD1. J was trimmed by 7 bases and V by 2 bases; bases with no gene match: 11. CDR1 and CDR2 from the germline V gene are SEHNR and FQNEAQ (reference sequence). This CDR3 comprises 16 residues. As DNA, the CDR3 is TGTGCCAGCAGCTTAACCCCGGGGACAGGGCCTAGTGGCTACACCTTC. Protein sequence: CASSLTPGTGPSGYTF.

There are a few counts of this clone. The chain recombines TRBV4-2 with TRBJ2-1, with TRBD2 identical over 13 bases. CDR3 length equals 17 residues. In germline, CDR1 is LGHNA, CDR2 YNFKEQ. V shed 3 bases and J 2 bases; nucleotides not matched to a gene: 4. In DNA form, the CDR3 reads TGTGCCAGCAGCCAGGGGACTAGCGGGACTCCCTACAATGAGCAGTTCTTC. As protein: CASSQGTSGTPYNEQFF.

This chain uses TRBV6-9 with TRBJ1-6; TRBD1 matches at 7 bases. This CDR3 has 16 residues. V shed 2 bases and J 7 bases; nucleotides not matched to a gene: 8. Germline V gives CDR1 MNHGY, CDR2 SVAAGI. CDR3 DNA sequence: TGTGCCAGCAGTTATAGACGGACAGGAGGGAATTCACCCCTCCACTTT. Amino acid sequence: CASSYRRTGGNSPLHF.

The chain has TRBV6-1 and TRBJ2-5; a possible D gene is TRBD1 (5 bases). The CDR3 sequence is 15 residues long. V dropped 1 base and J dropped 2 bases, with 11 bases sitting between them. The germline CDR1 and CDR2 sequences are MNHNS and SASEGT. CDR3 protein: CASSEVWGEQETQYF. The CDR3 DNA follows: TGTGCCAGCAGTGAAGTCTGGGGCGAGCAAGAGACCCAGTACTTC.

This clone showed up just once. V and J are TRBV10-2 and TRBJ1-5; 7 bases are shared with TRBD1. The germline V gene encodes CDR1 WSHSY and CDR2 SAAADI. This CDR3 has 14 amino acids. The junction had 4 bases not matched to a gene; V was cut back by 4 bases and J by 4 bases. In DNA, the CDR3 is TGCGCCAGCAGTGCGGGACAGCTTAATCAGCCCCAGCATTTT. This translates into CASSAGQLNQPQHF.

This chain connects TRBV7-3 to TRBJ1-2; tentative D call: TRBD1 (6 bases). The CDR3 is 14 residues long. From germline, CDR1 is SGHTA and CDR2 FQGTGA. V lost 0 bases to trimming and J lost 3 bases, with 8 bases between them. The CDR3 sequence: CASSLTTGDYGYTF. The CDR3 DNA reads as TGTGCCAGCAGCTTAACGACAGGAGACTATGGCTACACCTTC.

The V gene is TRBV24-1, the J gene TRBJ2-3; 7 bases match TRBD2. Germline CDR1 and CDR2: KGHDR and SFDVKD. V lost 4 bases to trimming and J lost 3 bases; unmatched junction nucleotides: 9. This CDR3 spans 16 amino acids. Here the CDR3 DNA reads TGTGCCACCAGTGACCCCCGGGGCGGGAGAACAGATACGCAGTATTTT. Translating gives CATSDPRGGRTDTQYF.

This clone has only a few counts. This sequence joins TRBV5-1 and TRBJ2-7; possibly TRBD2 for D (6 bases). The CDR3 spans 13 residues. V was shortened by 1 base and J by 6 bases, with 11 bases between the two germline ends. Germline V gives CDR1 SGHRS, CDR2 YFSETQ. The CDR3 protein is CASSLTLGGEQYF. Written as DNA, the CDR3 is TGCGCCAGCAGCTTGACATTGGGGGGCGAGCAGTACTTC.

The rearrangement joins TRBV7-9 to TRBJ1-1, with D possibly TRBD1 on 6 matching bases. This CDR3 is 15 amino acids long. V was pared by 5 bases and J by 8 bases, with 21 bases between. Germline V gene sequence: CDR1 SEHNR, CDR2 FQNEAQ (reference sequence). The CDR3: CASSPRSTGTTEAFF. The CDR3 coding sequence is TGTGCCAGCAGCCCTAGGAGTACGGGGACAACAGAAGCTTTCTTT.

The chain carries TRBV10-1 and TRBJ1-1; no clear D. CDR3 length equals 14 residues. Trimming cost V 2 bases and J 1 base, with 8 bases left between them. CDR1 is WNHNN, CDR2 SYGVQD, per germline (reference sequence). The CDR3 region is CASSEDNSNTEAFF. As DNA, the CDR3 is TGCGCCAGCAGTGAGGACAACTCGAACACTGAAGCTTTCTTT.

V usage is TRBV11-2 and J usage is TRBJ1-1; possibly TRBD1 for D (5 bases). The CDR3 consists of 15 residues. CDR1 SGHAT and CDR2 FQNNGV come from the germline V gene. Trimming stripped 3 bases from V and 3 bases from J, with 14 bases between. The CDR3 nucleotides are TGTGCCAGCAGCTTCCTATCCGGGGGGGACACTGAAGCTTTCTTT. Its translation: CASSFLSGGDTEAFF.

This chain connects TRBV5-1 to TRBJ2-3; TRBD2 agrees at 12 bases. V lost 3 bases to trimming and J lost 2 bases; unmatched junction nucleotides: 22. This CDR3 has 22 amino acids. Germline V gives CDR1 SGHRS, CDR2 YFSETQ. The chain's CDR3 is CASSSGLSLAGGPRKNTDTQYF. In DNA form, the CDR3 reads TGCGCCAGCAGCTCTGGGTTATCCCTAGCGGGAGGGCCTCGAAAAAACACAGATACGCAGTATTTT.

This chain links TRBV2 with TRBJ2-6; D unresolved. This CDR3 has 16 residues. V lost 5 bases and J 0 bases, leaving 11 bases between the germline ends. Germline assignment: CDR1 SNHLY and CDR2 FYNNEI. The CDR3 loop is CASSFYPGSGANVLTF. The CDR3 DNA reads TGTGCCAGCAGTTTTTACCCAGGCTCTGGGGCCAACGTCCTGACTTTC.

On this clone: At the DNA level, this CDR3 is encoded by other sequences in the same sample as well. This chain uses TRBV4-1 with TRBJ1-5; D call uncertain. The ends were cut back, 0 bases at V and 6 bases at J, with 6 bases in the middle. CDR3 size: 13 residues. In germline, CDR1 is MGHRA, CDR2 YSYEKL. The CDR3 loop is CASSQDRGQPQHF. The CDR3 DNA reads TGCGCCAGCAGCCAAGATCGGGGTCAGCCCCAGCATTTT.

The chain recombines TRBV19 with TRBJ1-1; D is uncertain. Germline CDR1 and CDR2: LNHDA and SQIVND (reference sequence). CDR3 length equals 15 residues. V lost 7 bases, J lost 0 bases, and 15 bases lay in between. DNA for the CDR3: TGTGCCAGTATATCTATGGCCGGGATGAACACTGAAGCTTTCTTT. Translated, it gives CASISMAGMNTEAFF.

This clone was found a few times. CDR3 nucleotides: TGTGCCAGCAGCTTGGGCGGCTACCACACAGATACGCAGTATTTT. Translating it yields CASSLGGYHTDTQYF. The V and J genes are TRBV5-4 and TRBJ2-3; D remains unclear. CDR3 length: 15 amino acids. The V and J ends lost 0 bases and 2 bases respectively, with 10 bases between them. Germline V CDR1 and CDR2: SGHNT, YYREEE (reference sequence).

The chain joins TRBV27 to TRBJ2-7; D might be TRBD1 (6 bases). Germline values: CDR1 MNHEY, CDR2 SMNVEV (reference sequence). This CDR3 has 15 amino acids. The V end was cut by 5 bases, the J end by 4 bases, with 18 bases between. CDR3: CASSPTPGDSYEQYF. The CDR3 DNA reads as TGTGCCAGCAGTCCCACCCCAGGGGATTCATACGAGCAGTACTTC.

The gene calls are TRBV2 and TRBJ1-5; TRBD1 is a possible D gene (6 bases). The CDR3 extends over 13 amino acids. The germline V and J ends were trimmed by 6 bases and 5 bases, with 11 bases remaining between them. Germline CDR1 reads SNHLY; CDR2 reads FYNNEI. CDR3 protein: CASRGAGYQPQHF. In DNA, the CDR3 is TGTGCCAGCAGGGGGGCAGGGTATCAGCCCCAGCATTTT.

The rearrangement uses TRBV6-5 and TRBJ2-7, with TRBD1 matching 8 bases. The CDR3 loop spans 14 amino acids. Germline V gives CDR1 MNHEY, CDR2 SVGAGI. The V segment lost 6 bases and the J segment 9 bases; nucleotides outside the gene matches: 13. In DNA form, the CDR3 reads TGTGCCAGCAGCCCGAGGACAGGGTTGGGTGGGCAGTACTTC. Translation gives CASSPRTGLGGQYF.